Below are 14 T cell receptor beta chains sequenced from a single sample in a study of blood T cell repertoires in COVID-19. The table came from immunoSEQ multiplex PCR; TCRdb's copy has only in-frame clones and leaves some out. The sample includes tens of thousands of clones, roughly 76% of them seen just once. The material sequenced was peripheral blood. The receptors come from a man older than 75 with COVID-19, enrolled during active disease.

This clone was counted between two and nine times. This chain links TRBV3-1 (or the pseudogene TRBV3-2) with TRBJ1-2, with D hard to call. CDR1 is LGHDT and CDR2 is YNNKEL in the germline V gene (reference sequence). CDR3 length: 14 residues. Between the trimmed V and J ends, which lost 1 base and 2 bases, there was a span of 8 bases. The CDR3 loop reads CASSQVSGNYGYTF. CDR3 nucleotides: TGTGCCAGCAGCCAAGTTTCAGGAAACTATGGCTACACCTTC.

The chain uses TRBV10-3 and TRBJ2-3; 14 bases are a match to TRBD2. There are 20 residues in the CDR3. The J segment lost 5 bases and the V segment lost 2 bases, leaving 15 bases of the junction unmatched. Germline lookup yields CDR1 ENHRY and CDR2 SYGVKD. The CDR3 region is CAISEQGLAGAPTPRDTQYF. The CDR3 DNA reads as TGTGCCATCAGTGAGCAGGGACTAGCGGGGGCCCCTACACCCAGAGATACGCAGTATTTT.

This clone was observed once. The rearrangement joins TRBV6-6 to TRBJ1-5; D is undetermined. This CDR3 comprises 14 residues. Trimming took 5 bases from V and 3 from J, leaving 11 bases between them. Per the germline V gene, CDR1 is MNHNY and CDR2 is SVGAGI (reference sequence). DNA for the CDR3: TGTGCCAGCAGTGACAAGCTCAACAATCAGCCCCAGCATTTT. As protein: CASSDKLNNQPQHF.

The gene calls are TRBV6-2 or TRBV6-3 and TRBJ2-7; TRBD2 might be the D (6 bases). V lost 6 bases to trimming and J lost 2 bases, with 17 bases between them. CDR3 length: 15 residues. In germline, CDR1 is MNHEY, CDR2 SVGEGT. CDR3 DNA sequence: TGTGCCAGCAGCGACCAGACCGGGGGAACCTACGAGCAGTACTTC. Its translation is CASSDQTGGTYEQYF.

The chain has TRBV3-1 (or the pseudogene TRBV3-2) and TRBJ1-2, with TRBD1 as a possible D gene (5 bases). This CDR3 contains 13 residues. V shed 5 bases and J shed 4 bases, with 11 bases lying between them. Germline lookup yields CDR1 LGHDT and CDR2 YNNKEL (reference sequence). The CDR3 region is CASSLDRTYGYTF. The CDR3 DNA follows: TGTGCCAGCAGCTTAGACAGAACCTATGGCTACACCTTC.

J is TRBJ2-5 and V is TRBV10-3; 8 positions match TRBD1. This CDR3 has 17 amino acids. Germline CDR1 ENHRY, CDR2 SYGVKD. The V gene end was trimmed by 0 bases and the J gene end by 4 bases; junction bases not matched to a gene: 10. CDR3 residues: CAISESFGGRGRETQYF. The CDR3 coding sequence is TGTGCCATCAGTGAGTCGTTCGGGGGCAGGGGGCGAGAGACCCAGTACTTC.

The V and J genes are TRBV3-1 (or the pseudogene TRBV3-2) and TRBJ2-1; no clear D. The CDR3 runs to 13 residues. Germline values: CDR1 LGHDT, CDR2 YNNKEL (reference sequence). The V end was cut by 4 bases, the J end by 7 bases, with 11 bases between. CDR3: CASSRVGRNEQFF. DNA of the CDR3: TGTGCCAGCAGCCGTGTCGGTCGGAATGAGCAGTTCTTC.

The chain couples TRBV27 to TRBJ1-2, with TRBD1 matching over 9 bases. V was pared by 4 bases and J by 6 bases, with 15 bases of the junction left unmatched. Germline assignment: CDR1 MNHEY and CDR2 SMNVEV (reference sequence). The CDR3 length is 17 residues. CDR3 sequence reads: CASSSGAGTGPSHGYTF. In DNA form, the CDR3 reads TGTGCCAGCAGTTCGGGGGCCGGGACAGGGCCCAGCCATGGCTACACCTTC.

This clone has only one observation. The CDR3 loop reads CASTDRAPYGYTF. CDR3 bases: TGTGCCAGCACGGACAGGGCTCCCTATGGCTACACCTTC. V and J are TRBV2 and TRBJ1-2; 8 bases fit TRBD1. The V gene end was trimmed by 7 bases and the J gene end by 4 bases; junction bases not matched to a gene: 5. Looked up from germline, CDR1 is SNHLY and CDR2 is FYNNEI. This CDR3 is 13 amino acids long.

The chain links TRBV6-4 to TRBJ2-3; tentatively, D is TRBD1 (6 bases). The CDR3 contains 14 residues. V dropped 7 bases and J dropped 1 base, with 12 bases sitting between them. From germline, CDR1 is MRHNA and CDR2 SNTAGT. For the CDR3, the DNA is TGTGCCAGCAACGACAGGCCATGCACAGATACGCAGTATTTT. Encoded protein: CASNDRPCTDTQYF.

The genes are TRBV6-6 and TRBJ1-5, with 9 bases matching TRBD1. With V trimmed by 5 bases and J by 4 bases, 6 bases remained unmatched. The CDR3 is 15 residues long. Germline V gives CDR1 MNHNY, CDR2 SVGAGI (reference sequence). CDR3 DNA sequence: TGTGCCAGCAGTCGGGGACAGGGAGATAATCAGCCCCAGCATTTT. Amino acids: CASSRGQGDNQPQHF.

This clone was picked up a small number of times. The gene calls are TRBV18 and TRBJ1-1; D is unclear. The CDR3 contains 13 residues. V lost 4 bases and J 6 bases, leaving 12 bases between the germline ends. CDR1 is KGHSH and CDR2 is LQKENI in the germline V gene. CDR3 amino acids: CASSRGRGPEAFF. The CDR3, as DNA: TGTGCCAGCTCACGAGGTAGAGGGCCTGAAGCTTTCTTT. Full variable domain (remainder filled in from reference TRBV18 and TRBJ1-1): NAGVMQNPRHLVRRRGQEARLRCSPMKGHSHVYWYRQLPEEGLKFMVYLQKENIIDESGMPKERFSAEFPKEGPSILRIQQVVRGDSAAYFCASSRGRGPEAFFGQGTRLTVV.

The rearrangement uses TRBV4-2 and TRBJ2-5; 9 bases align to TRBD1. The CDR3 length is 16 residues. With V trimmed by 1 base and J by 5 bases, 8 bases remained unmatched. Germline CDR1 reads LGHNA; CDR2 reads YNFKEQ. CDR3 in DNA: TGTGCCAGCAGCCAAGCGGACAGGGGTTCGGTGGAGACCCAGTACTTC. This translates into CASSQADRGSVETQYF.

This chain connects TRBV6-5 to TRBJ1-1, with 11 bases identical to TRBD1. CDR1 is MNHEY and CDR2 is SVGAGI in the germline V gene. There are 15 residues in the CDR3. V was clipped by 2 bases and J by 10 bases; unmatched bases: 9. The CDR3 here is CASSYGTGGVFGAFF. The CDR3 nucleotides are TGTGCCAGCAGTTACGGGACAGGGGGGGTGTTTGGAGCTTTCTTT.